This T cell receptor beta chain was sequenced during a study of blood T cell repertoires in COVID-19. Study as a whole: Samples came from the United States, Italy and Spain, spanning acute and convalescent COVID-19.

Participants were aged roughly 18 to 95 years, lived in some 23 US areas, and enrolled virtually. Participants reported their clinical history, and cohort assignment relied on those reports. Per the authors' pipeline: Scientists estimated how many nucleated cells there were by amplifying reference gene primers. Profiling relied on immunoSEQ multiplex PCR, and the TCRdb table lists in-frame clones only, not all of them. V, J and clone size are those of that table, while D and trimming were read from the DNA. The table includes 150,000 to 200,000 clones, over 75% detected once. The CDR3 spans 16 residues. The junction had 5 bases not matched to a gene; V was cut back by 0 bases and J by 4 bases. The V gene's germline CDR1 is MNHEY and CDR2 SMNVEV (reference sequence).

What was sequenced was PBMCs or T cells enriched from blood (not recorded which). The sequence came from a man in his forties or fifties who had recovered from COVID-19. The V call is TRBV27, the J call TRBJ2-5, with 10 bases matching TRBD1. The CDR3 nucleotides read TGTGCCAGCAGTTTATCGACAGGGGGCTTGGCAGAGACCCAGTACTTC. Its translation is CASSLSTGGLAETQYF.